The clone carrying this TCR beta chain showed up just a few times. Antigen specificity is unknown. This record comes from a study of identical twins. Study-level findings and limits: The analysis was cross-sectional rather than longitudinal within donors. Out-of-frame alpha sequences shared by twins were enriched for low generation probability.

The CDR3 covers 17 residues. Trimming cost V 2 bases and J 2 bases, with 20 bases left between them. The germline gives CDR1 DFQATT, CDR2 SNEGSKA (reference sequence). TCRdb re-called the 5' RACE reads with MiXCR, one entry per CDR3 protein. The data contain 700,000 or so distinct CDR3 sequences, 8.5% to 9.5% of them singletons. The sample was also reused in another study, on yellow fever vaccine responses in identical twins.

The TCR comes from a woman aged 18-29 years in good health. Sequencing input: PBMCs. The V and J genes are TRBV20-1 and TRBJ2-3, with D perhaps matching TRBD1 or TRBD2 (5 bases each). The CDR3 sequence is CSARNGALPSATDTQYF. DNA for the CDR3: TGCAGTGCTAGAAACGGGGCGCTCCCCTCCGCCACAGATACGCAGTATTTT.